This T cell receptor (beta chain) was recorded in a study of neurological immune-mediated disorders. The study's findings and limits: Private repertoires in all groups were suggested by the finding that expanded clones across subjects shared no CDR3 amino acid sequences.

Germline CDR1 is DFQATT and CDR2 is SNEGSKA (reference sequence). V shed 3 bases, J shed 3 bases, and the junction held 14 bases outside the gene matches. This CDR3 is 17 amino acids long. TCRdb ran MiXCR on the 5' RACE reads and lists one entry per CDR3 protein. The sample yields tens of thousands of distinct CDR3 sequences, just over 2.5% seen once. Many counts were recorded for this clonotype. Its antigen is not identified. The sample taken for sequencing was PBMCs. The rearrangement uses TRBV20-1 and TRBJ2-3; 8 nucleotides align to TRBD2. This receptor was identified in a woman aged 25 to 39 with multiple sclerosis. CDR3 DNA sequence: TGCAGTGCTAGTCCCCCCCACGGGAGGGTTGGGACAGATACGCAGTATTTT. It encodes CSASPPHGRVGTDTQYF.